The 16 T cell receptor beta chains reported below all come from one sample, sequenced in a study of tumor and adjacent non-tumor tissue in lung cancer. RNA was extracted from bulk tissue without any cell sorting. Three rounds of nested PCR, following a modified ARM-PCR protocol, produced the TCRbeta library. Via MiXCR, TCRdb re-called the multiplex PCR reads, giving one row per CDR3 protein. Of roughly 65,000 distinct CDR3 sequences in the sample, 55% to 70% were seen once. Sequencing input: lung tumor tissue. The receptor source for this set is a man in his forties or fifties with non-small cell lung cancer.

The chain joins TRBV7-4 to TRBJ2-7; D is unresolved. Trimming cost V 5 bases and J 0 bases, with 17 bases left between them. The CDR3 totals 16 residues. CDR1 and CDR2 (germline): SGHVT, SQSDAQ. CDR3: CASSAARAGSSYEQYF. As DNA, the CDR3 is TGTGCCAGCAGCGCTGCGAGAGCCGGTTCCTCCTACGAGCAGTACTTC.

For this clonotype: Germline is not matched at one junction end, which may reflect a read error. CDR3 sequence: CSVERNYGYTF. The CDR3 bases are TGTAGCGTTGAGCGAAACTATGGCTACACCTTC. This sequence joins TRBV29-1 and TRBJ1-2; D unresolved. CDR1 SQVTM and CDR2 ANQGSEA come from the germline V gene. CDR3 length equals 11 residues.

Note on this clonotype: One base away lies a much larger clone, so this may be a sequencing read error. The chain uses TRBV5-5 and TRBJ2-5, with unresolved D. CDR1 is SGHKS and CDR2 is YYEKEE in the germline V gene (reference sequence). Trimming removed 2 bases at V and 1 base at J, with 12 bases between. The CDR3 runs to 15 residues. The CDR3 spells CASSFIPDPQETQYF. CDR3 bases: TGTGCCAGCAGCTTCATCCCAGACCCCCAAGAGACCCAGTACTTC.

The rearrangement joins TRBV28 to TRBJ1-5; D is unresolved. This CDR3 spans 20 amino acids. Germline assignment: CDR1 MDHEN and CDR2 SYDVKM. Trimming shortened V by 5 bases and J by 0 bases, and 26 bases separated the two germline ends. DNA for the CDR3: TGTGCCAGCAGTAGAGGAGCTCCCGAGTGGTATATATATAGCAATCAGCCCCAGCATTTT. It translates to CASSRGAPEWYIYSNQPQHF.

With respect to this clonotype: A much bigger clone sits one base away, suggesting this may be a read error. J is TRBJ1-4 and V is TRBV20-1; TRBD1 is a possible D gene (6 bases). CDR3 length: 11 residues. Looked up from germline, CDR1 is DFQATT and CDR2 is SNEGSKA (reference sequence). The CDR3 DNA reads TGCAGTGCATTTCGACAGGAAAAACTGTTATTT. Its protein product is CSAFRQEKLLF.

This clonotype has just one count. The chain joins TRBV4-1 to TRBJ2-7; 7 nucleotides agree with TRBD1. The germline CDR1 and CDR2 sequences are MGHRA and YSYEKL. V gave up 5 bases and J gave up 7 bases; unmatched junction bases: 11. There are 14 residues in the CDR3. CDR3 DNA: TGCGCCAGCAGCTACGAACAGGTGACAGGGGAGCAGTACTTC. Residues: CASSYEQVTGEQYF.

There are a few counts of this clonotype. Just one base apart from a much larger clone, this may be a read error. The rearrangement links TRBV5-1 to TRBJ2-7, with 13 bases matching TRBD2. The CDR3 consists of 15 residues. The germline V gene encodes CDR1 SGHRS and CDR2 YFSETQ. The CDR3 loop reads CGSSPGLAGVYEQYF. CDR3 bases: TGCGGCAGCAGCCCAGGACTAGCGGGAGTCTACGAGCAGTACTTC.

This clonotype was found once. The junction does not match germline at one end; this may be a read error. This chain joins TRBV6-5 and TRBJ1-1; 8 nucleotides align to TRBD1. Germline loops: CDR1 MNHEY, CDR2 SVGAGI. The CDR3 has 14 residues. The CDR3 bases are TGTGCCAGCAGTAAGGCTACAGGGGGTACTGGAGCTTTCTTT. Amino acids: CASSKATGGTGAFF.

V gene TRBV24-1 combines with J gene TRBJ1-1, with D hard to call. Germline CDR1 KGHDR, CDR2 SFDVKD. The CDR3 is 13 amino acids. V lost 9 bases to trimming and J lost 4 bases, with 14 bases between them. This chain's CDR3 is CATWRTGSTEAFF. The CDR3 nucleotides are TGTGCCACCTGGAGGACCGGGAGCACTGAAGCTTTCTTT.

In regard to this clonotype: One end of the junction is discordant with germline, which a read error may explain. This sequence joins TRBV11-2 and TRBJ2-1; D call uncertain. The CDR3 length is 14 residues. Per the germline V gene, CDR1 is SGHAT and CDR2 is FQNNGV. The DNA for the CDR3 is TGTGCCAGCAGCTTGCTTTCTCTTGGGGATGAGCGGTTCTTC. Amino acid sequence: CASSLLSLGDERFF.

Comments on this clonotype: A read error may produce the germline difference seen at one junction end. The chain couples TRBV5-4 to TRBJ2-5; 8 bases are a match to TRBD2. Germline V gene lookup returns CDR1 SGHNT and CDR2 YYREEE (reference sequence). This CDR3 is 15 amino acids long. The CDR3 sequence is CASSLANGGAATHYF. In DNA, the CDR3 is TGTGCCAGCAGCTTGGCTAACGGGGGGGCCGCGACCCACTACTTC.

Note on this clonotype: Possible read error: a much larger clone is one base away. This chain connects TRBV6-1 to TRBJ1-6, with 9 bases fitting TRBD1. CDR1 is MNHNS, CDR2 SASEGT, per germline. This CDR3 is 20 amino acids long. Trimming took 0 bases from V and 4 from J; bases not matched to a gene: 13. This CDR3 reads CASSEARGQGIVRYNSPLHF. CDR3 sequence (DNA): TGTGCCAGCAGTGAAGCGAGGGGACAGGGTATAGTTAGATATAATTCACCCCTCCACTTT.

A note on this clonotype: A junction end diverges from the germline sequence, so it may reflect a read error. The chain joins TRBV4-1 to TRBJ1-3; D unresolved. This CDR3 has 15 amino acids. Germline CDR1 MGHRA, CDR2 YSYEKL. The CDR3 protein is CASSLADSPGNTIYF. The CDR3, as DNA: TGTGCCAGCAGCCTCGCGGATTCCCCTGGAAACACCATATATTTT.

In this sample, this clonotype turned up once. A much more abundant neighbour one base away suggests this may be a read error. The rearrangement joins TRBV21-1 to TRBJ2-2; TRBD1 was called by the table and not checked on the DNA. TRBV21-1 is designated a pseudogene. The CDR3 covers 16 residues. The DNA of the CDR3 is TGTACCAGCAGCAACGGGACAGGGGTTTTGACCGGGGAGCTGTTTTTT. Protein product: CTSSNGTGVLTGELFF.

A note on this clonotype: Given the absence of the conserved phenylalanine or tryptophan at the CDR3 end, a read error is likely. The chain's CDR3 is CAILGAAAYEQYS. DNA for the CDR3: TGTGCCATCCTAGGCGCGGCTGCCTACGAGCAGTACTCC. The chain recombines TRBV6-1 with TRBJ2-7, with unresolved D. Germline V gene lookup returns CDR1 MNHNS and CDR2 SASEGT. CDR3 length: 13 residues. The germline V and J ends were trimmed by 10 bases and 2 bases, with 15 bases remaining between them.

Regarding this clonotype: Compared with germline, one end of the junction differs, possibly owing to a read error. The chain employs TRBV6-6 and TRBJ1-6, with D possibly TRBD1 on 5 matching bases. Germline assignment: CDR1 MNHNY and CDR2 SVGAGI (reference sequence). CDR3 length equals 17 residues. The chain's CDR3 is CARSYDGTSSYNSPLHF. The CDR3 region has the DNA TGTGCCAGAAGTTACGACGGGACGAGCTCCTATAATTCACCCCTCCACTTT.